These T cell receptor beta chains were read from a single sample in a study of beta chain features in type 1 diabetes. The assay was immunoSEQ multiplex PCR, and TCRdb's table has in-frame clones only and misses some. The sample has around 300,000 clones; about 11% are singletons. Sequenced sample: naive CD4+ T cells from blood. These receptors originate from a woman in her 30s in good health. CDR3s include the opening cysteine and the closing phenylalanine or tryptophan. The D gene is left open where the match is weak. Where a row states a size, it is once, few, many or the class of an expanded clone; other rows omit it.

size: .
D: TRBD2
V: TRBV30
J: TRBJ2-5
CDR3: CAWSSGTRQETQYF
DNA: TGTGCCTGGAGTTCCGGGACTAGGCAAGAGACCCAGTACTTC

size: few
D: TRBD1
V: TRBV29-1
J: TRBJ1-4
CDR3: CSGRSGTGGMANEKLFF
DNA: TGCAGCGGAAGATCCGGGACAGGGGGCATGGCTAATGAAAAACTGTTTTTT

size: few
D: .
V: TRBV29-1
J: TRBJ1-1
CDR3: CSVEDRRQLTEAFF
DNA: TGCAGCGTTGAAGATCGAAGACAGCTCACTGAAGCTTTCTTT

size: few
D: TRBD2
V: TRBV5-8
J: TRBJ2-1
CDR3: CASSMGLAVNEQFF
DNA: TGTGCCAGCAGCATGGGACTAGCGGTCAATGAGCAGTTCTTC

size: .
D: .
V: TRBV7-3
J: TRBJ2-2
CDR3: CASSLGGMNTGELFF
DNA: TGTGCCAGCAGCTTAGGCGGGATGAACACCGGGGAGCTGTTTTTT

size: once
D: TRBD1
V: TRBV10-3
J: TRBJ1-1
CDR3: CAISDDREGTEAFF
DNA: TGTGCCATCAGTGATGACAGGGAAGGCACTGAAGCTTTCTTT

size: .
D: .
V: TRBV18
J: TRBJ2-7
CDR3: CASSPPWNSGSSYEQYF
DNA: TGTGCCAGCTCACCACCGTGGAATTCAGGGTCCTCCTACGAGCAGTACTTC

size: .
D: TRBD2
V: TRBV27
J: TRBJ2-2
CDR3: CASSLQGLAGGPTGELFF
DNA: TGTGCCAGCAGTCTCCAGGGACTAGCGGGAGGTCCCACCGGGGAGCTGTTTTTT

size: few
D: .
V: TRBV28
J: TRBJ1-5
CDR3: CASIPQGSRNQPQHF
DNA: TGTGCCAGCATCCCCCAGGGAAGTAGGAATCAGCCCCAGCATTTT

size: .
D: .
V: TRBV7-2
J: TRBJ2-7
CDR3: CASSSQQGHGYEQYF
DNA: TGTGCCAGCAGCTCTCAACAGGGTCACGGGTACGAGCAGTACTTC

size: .
D: .
V: TRBV5-1
J: TRBJ2-1
CDR3: CASSPITSLFLHNEQFF
DNA: TGCGCCAGCAGCCCCATTACTAGCCTTTTTTTACACAATGAGCAGTTCTTC

size: few
D: TRBD2
V: TRBV7-3
J: TRBJ2-5
CDR3: CASSPEGLAGGQETQYF
DNA: TGTGCCAGCAGCCCAGAAGGACTAGCGGGGGGGCAAGAGACCCAGTACTTC

size: .
D: .
V: TRBV19
J: TRBJ1-5
CDR3: CASGGQELGQPQHF
DNA: TGTGCCAGCGGGGGGCAGGAACTCGGACAGCCCCAGCATTTT

size: few
D: TRBD1
V: TRBV29-1
J: TRBJ2-3
CDR3: CSVSGQGRGDTQYF
DNA: TGCAGCGTCTCGGGACAGGGTAGAGGAGATACGCAGTATTTT

size: .
D: .
V: TRBV7-2
J: TRBJ2-4
CDR3: CASSLDGSKNIQYF
DNA: TGTGCCAGCAGCTTAGATGGGAGCAAAAACATTCAGTACTTC

size: few
D: TRBD1
V: TRBV7-2
J: TRBJ2-2
CDR3: CASSLLDRARTGELFF
DNA: TGTGCCAGCAGCTTATTGGACAGGGCCCGCACCGGGGAGCTGTTTTTT

size: .
D: TRBD2
V: TRBV28
J: TRBJ2-7
CDR3: CASSLTSVYEQYF
DNA: TGTGCCAGCAGTTTAACTAGCGTCTACGAGCAGTACTTC

size: .
D: TRBD1
V: TRBV18
J: TRBJ2-1
CDR3: CASSPGAGGYNEQFF
DNA: TGTGCCAGCTCACCAGGGGCAGGGGGATACAATGAGCAGTTCTTC

size: few
D: TRBD1
V: TRBV30
J: TRBJ1-1
CDR3: CAWKVPFWLQGGEGTEAFF
DNA: TGTGCCTGGAAGGTCCCTTTTTGGCTCCAGGGGGGTGAGGGGACTGAAGCTTTCTTT

size: few
D: .
V: TRBV2
J: TRBJ2-1
CDR3: CASGASNSYNEQFF
DNA: TGTGCCAGCGGGGCCAGCAACTCGTACAATGAGCAGTTCTTC

size: few
D: .
V: TRBV11-1
J: TRBJ1-2
CDR3: CASSSTTDSYYGYTF
DNA: TGTGCCAGCAGCTCTACTACGGACAGTTACTATGGCTACACCTTC

size: few
D: .
V: TRBV29-1
J: TRBJ1-1
CDR3: CSVRGGAQVGNTEAFF
DNA: TGCAGCGTTCGAGGTGGGGCCCAAGTGGGGAACACTGAAGCTTTCTTT

size: .
D: .
V: TRBV5-1
J: TRBJ2-2
CDR3: CASSLAGAGQSNTGELFF
DNA: TGCGCCAGCAGCTTGGCCGGGGCGGGACAGTCGAACACCGGGGAGCTGTTTTTT

size: few
D: TRBD2
V: TRBV4-3
J: TRBJ2-7
CDR3: CASIQCAGTSAYEQYF
DNA: TGCGCCAGCATTCAATGTGCCGGGACTAGCGCCTACGAGCAGTACTTC

size: few
D: .
V: TRBV7-3
J: TRBJ2-7
CDR3: CASSPQQGYEQYF
DNA: TGTGCCAGCAGCCCGCAACAGGGCTACGAGCAGTACTTC

size: .
D: .
V: TRBV28
J: TRBJ1-2
CDR3: CASSLDGENYGYTF
DNA: TGTGCCAGCAGTTTAGACGGAGAAAACTATGGCTACACCTTC

size: .
D: .
V: TRBV21-1
J: TRBJ1-2
CDR3: CASRYAGYTF
DNA: TGTGCCAGCAGGTACGCGGGCTACACCTTC

size: .
D: TRBD2
V: TRBV27
J: TRBJ2-5
CDR3: CASSFLPGGETQYF
DNA: TGTGCCAGCAGTTTCCTACCGGGGGGGGAGACCCAGTACTTC

size: few
D: .
V: TRBV7-3
J: TRBJ2-3
CDR3: CASSQAGILTDTQYF
DNA: TGTGCCAGCAGCCAAGCCGGGATCCTCACAGATACGCAGTATTTT

size: few
D: .
V: TRBV7-2
J: TRBJ2-3
CDR3: CASSSTGADTQYF
DNA: TGTGCCAGCAGCTCCACCGGGGCAGATACGCAGTATTTT

size: few
D: .
V: TRBV6-5
J: TRBJ2-1
CDR3: CASSFMTPDDEQFF
DNA: TGTGCCAGCAGTTTTATGACTCCTGACGATGAGCAGTTCTTC

size: few
D: .
V: TRBV28
J: TRBJ2-2
CDR3: CASSVGGGASGELFF
DNA: TGTGCCAGCAGCGTTGGGGGGGGCGCATCCGGGGAGCTGTTTTTT

size: .
D: TRBD2
V: TRBV14
J: TRBJ2-1
CDR3: CASSQAPFLAGGIYNEQFF
DNA: TGTGCCAGCAGCCAAGCACCCTTTCTAGCGGGAGGGATATACAATGAGCAGTTCTTC

size: .
D: .
V: TRBV25-1
J: TRBJ2-1
CDR3: CASSDAQGWDNEQFF
DNA: TGTGCCAGCAGTGATGCACAGGGTTGGGACAATGAGCAGTTCTTC

size: .
D: .
V: TRBV6-5
J: TRBJ1-2
CDR3: CASSYSQGGYGYTF
DNA: TGTGCCAGCAGTTACTCGCAGGGAGGCTATGGCTACACCTTC

size: few
D: .
V: TRBV18
J: TRBJ2-1
CDR3: CASSPSKDSYNEQFF
DNA: TGTGCCAGCTCACCAAGCAAGGACAGCTACAATGAGCAGTTCTTC

size: .
D: .
V: TRBV7-3
J: TRBJ1-1
CDR3: CASSKGLHPNTEAFF
DNA: TGTGCCAGCAGCAAGGGACTGCACCCGAACACTGAAGCTTTCTTT

size: .
D: TRBD1
V: TRBV28
J: TRBJ1-2
CDR3: CASSTGTGGRGYTF
DNA: TGTGCCAGCAGTACAGGGACAGGGGGCCGAGGCTACACCTTC

size: .
D: TRBD1
V: TRBV29-1
J: TRBJ1-1
CDR3: CSVTGVVANTEAFF
DNA: TGCAGCGTTACAGGGGTAGTGGCGAACACTGAAGCTTTCTTT

size: few
D: .
V: TRBV9
J: TRBJ2-3
CDR3: CASSVVGGGRTADTQYF
DNA: TGTGCCAGCAGCGTAGTTGGGGGCGGGAGAACGGCAGATACGCAGTATTTT

size: few
D: .
V: TRBV28
J: TRBJ2-7
CDR3: CASTQGAQGHEQYF
DNA: TGTGCCAGCACCCAAGGGGCCCAGGGGCACGAGCAGTACTTC

size: few
D: .
V: TRBV28
J: TRBJ1-1
CDR3: CAITTVSKAFF
DNA: TGTGCCATTACGACAGTCTCTAAAGCTTTCTTT

size: few
D: .
V: TRBV4-3
J: TRBJ1-2
CDR3: CASSPRWEGEGYTF
DNA: TGCGCCAGCAGCCCAAGATGGGAGGGGGAAGGCTACACCTTC

size: few
D: .
V: TRBV30
J: TRBJ2-7
CDR3: CAWNSQGWEQYF
DNA: TGTGCCTGGAACTCACAGGGTTGGGAGCAGTACTTC

size: .
D: TRBD2
V: TRBV4-1
J: TRBJ2-7
CDR3: CASSQLAGGTYEQYF
DNA: TGCGCCAGCAGCCAACTAGCGGGCGGAACCTACGAGCAGTACTTC

size: .
D: .
V: TRBV28
J: TRBJ2-7
CDR3: CATHREGGYEQYF
DNA: TGTGCCACCCATAGGGAGGGGGGGTACGAGCAGTACTTC

size: few
D: TRBD2
V: TRBV5-1
J: TRBJ2-1
CDR3: CASSLIAGGAYNEQFF
DNA: TGCGCCAGCAGCCTCATAGCGGGAGGTGCCTACAATGAGCAGTTCTTC

size: few
D: .
V: TRBV5-1
J: TRBJ2-7
CDR3: CASSGDISYEQYF
DNA: TGCGCCAGCAGCGGGGACATATCCTACGAGCAGTACTTC

size: few
D: .
V: TRBV27
J: TRBJ2-7
CDR3: CASSPGARHYEQYF
DNA: TGTGCCAGCAGCCCAGGGGCCCGTCACTACGAGCAGTACTTC

size: .
D: TRBD2
V: TRBV18
J: TRBJ2-1
CDR3: CASSQLRLAGSYNEQFF
DNA: TGTGCCAGCTCGCAACTAAGACTAGCGGGGTCCTACAATGAGCAGTTCTTC

size: few
D: .
V: TRBV5-6
J: TRBJ2-5
CDR3: CASSLVPAVQETQYF
DNA: TGTGCCAGCAGCTTGGTCCCGGCGGTACAAGAGACCCAGTACTTC

size: .
D: TRBD1
V: TRBV23-1
J: TRBJ1-4
CDR3: CASSQGYRGETNEKLFF
DNA: TGCGCCAGCAGTCAAGGTTACAGGGGTGAAACTAATGAAAAACTGTTTTTT

size: few
D: .
V: TRBV7-3
J: TRBJ2-7
CDR3: CASSKQGRFDEQYF
DNA: TGTGCCAGCAGCAAACAGGGGAGGTTCGACGAGCAGTACTTC

size: few
D: TRBD2
V: TRBV9
J: TRBJ2-5
CDR3: CASSMTSGGETQYF
DNA: TGTGCCAGCAGCATGACTAGCGGGGGCGAGACCCAGTACTTC

size: few
D: .
V: TRBV2
J: TRBJ1-5
CDR3: CASSATSHQPQHF
DNA: TGTGCCAGCAGTGCGACATCCCATCAGCCCCAGCATTTT